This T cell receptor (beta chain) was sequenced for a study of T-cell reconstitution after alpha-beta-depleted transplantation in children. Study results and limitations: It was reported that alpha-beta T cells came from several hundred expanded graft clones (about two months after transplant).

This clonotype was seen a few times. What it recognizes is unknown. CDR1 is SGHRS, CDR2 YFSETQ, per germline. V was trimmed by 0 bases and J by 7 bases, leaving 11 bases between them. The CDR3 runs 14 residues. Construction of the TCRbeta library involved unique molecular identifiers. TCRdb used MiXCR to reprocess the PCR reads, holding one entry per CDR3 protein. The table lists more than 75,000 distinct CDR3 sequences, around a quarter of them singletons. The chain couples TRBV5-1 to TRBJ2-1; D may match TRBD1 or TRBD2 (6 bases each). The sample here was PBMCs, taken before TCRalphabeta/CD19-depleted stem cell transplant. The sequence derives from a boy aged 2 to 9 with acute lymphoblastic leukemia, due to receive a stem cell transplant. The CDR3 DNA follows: TGCGCCAGCAGCTTGGTACCGGGGGCGAATGAGCAGTTCTTC. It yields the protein CASSLVPGANEQFF.